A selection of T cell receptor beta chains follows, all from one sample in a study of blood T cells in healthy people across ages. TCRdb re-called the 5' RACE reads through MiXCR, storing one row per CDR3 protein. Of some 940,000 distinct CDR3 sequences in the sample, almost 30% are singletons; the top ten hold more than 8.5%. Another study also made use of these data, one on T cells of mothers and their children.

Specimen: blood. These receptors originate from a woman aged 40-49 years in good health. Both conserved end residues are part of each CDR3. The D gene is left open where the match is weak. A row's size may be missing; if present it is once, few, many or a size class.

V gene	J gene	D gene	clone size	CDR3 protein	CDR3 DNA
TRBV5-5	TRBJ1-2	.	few	CASSLLEGSYGYTF	TGTGCCAGCAGCTTGTTGGAGGGTTCCTATGGCTACACCTTC
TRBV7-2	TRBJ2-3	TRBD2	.	CASSLGTSGGSSTDTQYF	TGTGCCAGCAGCCTAGGGACTAGCGGGGGCTCTAGCACAGATACGCAGTATTTT
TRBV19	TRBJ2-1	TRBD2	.	CASRVPGLAINEQFF	TGTGCCAGTAGAGTTCCGGGACTAGCCATCAATGAGCAGTTCTTC
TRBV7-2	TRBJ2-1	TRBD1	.	CASRTSGTGAYNEQFF	TGTGCCAGCAGAACATCCGGGACAGGGGCCTACAATGAGCAGTTCTTC
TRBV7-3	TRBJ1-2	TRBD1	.	CASGDRAVYGYTF	TGTGCCAGCGGGGACAGGGCGGTCTATGGCTACACCTTC
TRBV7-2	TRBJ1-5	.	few	CASSPRPGWQPQHF	TGTGCCAGCAGCCCCCGACCGGGATGGCAGCCCCAGCATTTT
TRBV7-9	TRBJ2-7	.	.	CAGSLVTGHRADEQDF	TGTGCCGGCAGCTTAGTAACGGGACATAGGGCGGACGAGCAGGACTTC
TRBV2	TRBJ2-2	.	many	CASSRARTGELFF	TGTGCCAGCAGTCGAGCTAGGACCGGGGAGCTGTTTTTT
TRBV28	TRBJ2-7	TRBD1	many	CASSLLRDRRGEQYF	TGTGCCAGCAGTTTACTTAGGGACAGGAGGGGCGAGCAGTACTTC
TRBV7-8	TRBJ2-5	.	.	CASSFAWRVQETQYF	TGTGCCAGCAGCTTTGCGTGGCGAGTTCAAGAGACCCAGTACTTC
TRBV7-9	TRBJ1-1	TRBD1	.	CASSHRQGVNTEAFF	TGTGCCAGCAGCCATCGACAGGGGGTGAACACTGAAGCTTTCTTT
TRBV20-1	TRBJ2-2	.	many	CSAAGQGGTGELFF	TGCAGTGCCGCGGGCCAGGGGGGCACCGGGGAGCTGTTTTTT
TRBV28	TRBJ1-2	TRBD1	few	CASTSPGQGEGYTF	TGTGCCAGCACCTCCCCGGGACAGGGAGAAGGCTACACCTTC
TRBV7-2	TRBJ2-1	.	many	CASSLGWAGEGNEQFF	TGTGCCAGCAGCCTAGGGTGGGCCGGCGAGGGCAATGAGCAGTTCTTC
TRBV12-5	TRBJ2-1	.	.	CARGLGHNEQFF	TGTGCTAGGGGTTTGGGTCACAATGAGCAGTTCTTC
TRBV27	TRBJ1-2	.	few	CASRQGPSYGYTF	TGTGCCAGCAGGCAAGGACCGAGCTATGGCTACACCTTC
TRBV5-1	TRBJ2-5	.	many	CASSLGSNPEETQYF	TGCGCCAGCAGCTTGGGATCAAACCCCGAGGAGACCCAGTACTTC
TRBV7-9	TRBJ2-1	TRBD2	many	CASQGGNGNEQFF	TGTGCCAGCCAGGGAGGGAATGGCAATGAGCAGTTCTTC
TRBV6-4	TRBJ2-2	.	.	CASSAGDTEELFF	TGTGCCAGTAGTGCAGGGGACACCGAGGAGCTGTTTTTT
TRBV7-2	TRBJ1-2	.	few	CASSSYRIDYGYTF	TGTGCCAGCAGCTCCTACAGGATCGACTATGGCTACACCTTC
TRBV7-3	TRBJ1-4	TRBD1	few	CASSRTGGTNEELFF	TGTGCCAGCAGCAGAACAGGGGGCACTAATGAAGAACTGTTTTTT
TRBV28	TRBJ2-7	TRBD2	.	CASNSLAGGLNEQYF	TGTGCCAGCAACTCACTAGCGGGGGGCCTCAATGAGCAGTACTTC
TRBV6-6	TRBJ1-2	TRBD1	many	CASSYSTGGIGYTF	TGTGCCAGCAGTTACTCCACAGGGGGCATCGGCTACACCTTC
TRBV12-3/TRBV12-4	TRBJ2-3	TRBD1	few	CASSFSGQGDTQYF	TGTGCCAGCAGTTTCTCGGGACAGGGGGATACGCAGTATTTT
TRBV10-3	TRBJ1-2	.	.	CAISPSTENYGYTF	TGTGCCATCAGTCCCTCGACAGAGAACTATGGCTACACCTTC
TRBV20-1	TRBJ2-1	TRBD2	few	CRARDYYGGTNNYNEQFF	TGCAGGGCTAGAGATTACTATGGGGGGACTAATAACTACAATGAGCAGTTCTTC
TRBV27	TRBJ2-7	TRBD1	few	CASSSTRQGLSYEQYF	TGTGCCAGCAGTTCGACCCGACAGGGTCTCTCCTACGAGCAGTACTTC
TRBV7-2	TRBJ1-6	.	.	CASSSFRGEYNSPLHF	TGTGCCAGCAGCTCCTTTAGAGGGGAGTATAATTCACCCCTCCACTTT
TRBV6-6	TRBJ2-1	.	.	CASSYSRNYNEQFF	TGTGCCAGCAGTTACTCAAGAAACTACAATGAGCAGTTCTTC
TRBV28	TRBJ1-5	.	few	CASSPNGKEQPQHF	TGTGCCAGCAGTCCGAACGGGAAGGAGCAGCCCCAGCATTTT
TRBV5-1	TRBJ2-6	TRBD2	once	CASSLFSGGGANALTF	TGCGCCAGCAGCTTGTTTTCGGGAGGTGGGGCCAACGCCCTGACTTTC
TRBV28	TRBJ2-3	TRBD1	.	CASRNKGARKDTQYF	TGTGCCAGCAGGAATAAGGGGGCGCGGAAAGATACGCAGTATTTT
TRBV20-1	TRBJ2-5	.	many	CSADPGDTGLWTQYF	TGCAGTGCCGACCCTGGAGACACGGGATTGTGGACCCAGTACTTC
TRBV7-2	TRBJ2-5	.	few	CASSLAGGRLETQYF	TGTGCCAGCAGCTTAGCGGGGGGGCGATTGGAGACCCAGTACTTC
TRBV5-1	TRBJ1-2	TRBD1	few	CASSLGGQALTGYTF	TGCGCCAGCAGCTTGGGAGGACAGGCTTTGACTGGCTACACCTTC
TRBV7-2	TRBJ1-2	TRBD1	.	CASSYRTRTGEYGYTF	TGTGCCAGCAGCTACCGGACTCGGACAGGGGAATATGGCTACACCTTC
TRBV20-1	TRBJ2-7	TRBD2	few	CSATAVAGGPLYEQYF	TGCAGTGCAACGGCTGTGGCGGGGGGCCCTCTCTACGAGCAGTACTTC
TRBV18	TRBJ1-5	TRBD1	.	CASSPNRGGNQPQHF	TGTGCCAGCTCACCAAACAGGGGAGGCAATCAGCCCCAGCATTTT
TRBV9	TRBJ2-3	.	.	CASSVAVRDTQYF	TGTGCCAGCAGCGTAGCTGTACGAGATACGCAGTATTTT
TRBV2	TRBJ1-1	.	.	CASSEAEAFF	TGTGCCAGCAGTGAAGCTGAAGCTTTCTTT
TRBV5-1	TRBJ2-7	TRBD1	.	CASSLGDLIGTGGIYEQYF	TGCGCCAGCAGCTTGGGCGACTTAATCGGGACAGGAGGTATCTACGAGCAGTACTTC
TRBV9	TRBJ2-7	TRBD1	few	CASSARQGYSYEQYF	TGTGCCAGCAGCGCCCGACAGGGTTACTCCTACGAGCAGTACTTC
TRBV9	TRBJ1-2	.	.	CASSVDEEKYGYTF	TGTGCCAGCAGCGTAGACGAGGAGAAGTATGGCTACACCTTC